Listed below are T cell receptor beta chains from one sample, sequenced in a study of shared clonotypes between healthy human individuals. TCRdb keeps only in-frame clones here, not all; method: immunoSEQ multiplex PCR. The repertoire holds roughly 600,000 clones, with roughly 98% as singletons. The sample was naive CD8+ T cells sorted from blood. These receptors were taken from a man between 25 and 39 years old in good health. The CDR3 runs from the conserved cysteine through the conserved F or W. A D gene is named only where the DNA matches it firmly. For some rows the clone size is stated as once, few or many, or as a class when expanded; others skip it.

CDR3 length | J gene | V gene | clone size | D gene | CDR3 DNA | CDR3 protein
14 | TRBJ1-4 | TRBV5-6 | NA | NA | TGTGCCAGCAGCTTGGAGGGGGTCAGAAAAAAACTGTTTTTT | CASSLEGVRKKLFF
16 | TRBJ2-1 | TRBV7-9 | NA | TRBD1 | TGTGCCAGCAGCGCCCGAACAGGGGGCCTAGAGGATGAGCAGTTCTTC | CASSARTGGLEDEQFF
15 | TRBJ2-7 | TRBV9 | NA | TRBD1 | TGTGCCAGCAGCGGGGGGACAGGGGTTCTTCACGAGCAGTACTTC | CASSGGTGVLHEQYF
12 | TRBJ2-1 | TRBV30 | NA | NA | TGTGCCTGGAGTCCCCCGGGGGATGAGCAGTTCTTC | CAWSPPGDEQFF
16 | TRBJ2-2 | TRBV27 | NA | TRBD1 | TGTGCCAGCAGTTTTGAGGGACAGAATATGATCGGGGAGCTGTTTTTT | CASSFEGQNMIGELFF
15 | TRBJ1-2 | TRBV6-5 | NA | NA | TGTGCCAGCAGTTACTCTTCGGGGTTTGACTATGGCTACACCTTC | CASSYSSGFDYGYTF
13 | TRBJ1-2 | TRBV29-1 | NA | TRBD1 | TGCAGCGTTGGCCCTGACAGGGCAGAGACTTACACCTTC | CSVGPDRAETYTF
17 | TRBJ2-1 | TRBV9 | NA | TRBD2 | TGTGCCAGCAGCTTATCGGGACTAGCGGGTGGGGACAATGAGCAGTTCTTC | CASSLSGLAGGDNEQFF
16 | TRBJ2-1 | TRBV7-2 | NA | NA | TGTGCCAGCAGCTTAAGGGGCGGGTTGAAAGTTGTTGAGCAGTTCTTC | CASSLRGGLKVVEQFF
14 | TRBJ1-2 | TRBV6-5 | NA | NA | TGTGCCAGCAGTTACTCGGGGAGGGCTGAGGGCTACACCTTC | CASSYSGRAEGYTF
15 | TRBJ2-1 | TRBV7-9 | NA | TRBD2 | TGTGCCAGCAGCTTAGCTAGCGGGAGAACCCATGAGCAGTTCTTC | CASSLASGRTHEQFF
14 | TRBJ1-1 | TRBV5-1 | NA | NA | TGCGCCAGCAGCTTTGACAGGTCGAACACTGAAGCTTTCTTT | CASSFDRSNTEAFF
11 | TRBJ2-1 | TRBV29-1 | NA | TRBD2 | TGCAGCGTTGAAGATCGGGGGGGCCGGGTCTTC | CSVEDRGGRVF
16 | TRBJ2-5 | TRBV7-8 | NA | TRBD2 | TGTGCCAGCAACCCCCTTGAGCTAGCGGGGAAAGAGACCCAGTACTTC | CASNPLELAGKETQYF
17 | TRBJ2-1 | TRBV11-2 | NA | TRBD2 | TGTGCCAGCAGCTTGGTCCCAGGCGGGAGTATTAGTAATGAGCAGTTCTTC | CASSLVPGGSISNEQFF
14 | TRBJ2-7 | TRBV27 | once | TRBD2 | TGTGCCAGCAGCGACTGGACTAGCGGCGTCGAGCAGTACTTC | CASSDWTSGVEQYF
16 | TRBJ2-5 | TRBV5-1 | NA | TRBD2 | TGCGCCAGCAGCCCCGGGACTAGCGGATACCAAGAGACCCAGTACTTC | CASSPGTSGYQETQYF
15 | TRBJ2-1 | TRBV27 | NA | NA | TGTGCCAGCAGTTTAGGGCCTAGCTCCTACAATGAGCAGTTCTTC | CASSLGPSSYNEQFF
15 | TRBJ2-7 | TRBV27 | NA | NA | TGTGCCAGCAGTTTGGCCGCCTCACGGTCCTACGAGCAGTACTTC | CASSLAASRSYEQYF
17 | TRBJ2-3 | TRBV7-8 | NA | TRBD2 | TGTGCCAGCAGCTTAGAACTAGCGGGAGAGAGCACAGATACGCAGTATTTT | CASSLELAGESTDTQYF
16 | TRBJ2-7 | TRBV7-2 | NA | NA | TGTGCCAGCAGCTTAGGGGTTCGGAGCAGGGACGGCGAGCAGTACTTC | CASSLGVRSRDGEQYF
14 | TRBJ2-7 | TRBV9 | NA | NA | TGTGCCAGCAGCGTCGGGGACAACACCTACGAGCAGTACTTC | CASSVGDNTYEQYF
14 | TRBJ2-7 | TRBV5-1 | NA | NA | TGCGCCAGCAGCTTGGAATGGACACCCGGCGAGCAGTACTTC | CASSLEWTPGEQYF
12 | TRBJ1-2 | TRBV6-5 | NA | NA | TGTGCCAGCAGAACTGGGGGTTCTGGCTACACCTTC | CASRTGGSGYTF
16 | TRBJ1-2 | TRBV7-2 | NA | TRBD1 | TGTGCCAGCAGCACCTCGGACAGGGGCGCATATGTGGGCTACACCTTC | CASSTSDRGAYVGYTF
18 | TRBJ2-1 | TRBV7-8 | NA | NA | TGTGCCAGCAGCTTAGTAGAGCCGACTAGCTGGGGGCACAATGAGCAGTTCTTC | CASSLVEPTSWGHNEQFF
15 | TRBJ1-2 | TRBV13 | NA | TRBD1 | TGTGCCAGCAGCATCACAGGGGGCGGGCTGTATGGCTACACCTTC | CASSITGGGLYGYTF
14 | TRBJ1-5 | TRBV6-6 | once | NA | TGTGCCAGCAGTTACTCTGGGGGCGATCAGCCCCAGCATTTT | CASSYSGGDQPQHF
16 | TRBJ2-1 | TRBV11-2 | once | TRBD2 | TGTGCCAGCAGCTCCCAACTAGCGGGAGTCGTCGATGAGCAGTTCTTC | CASSSQLAGVVDEQFF
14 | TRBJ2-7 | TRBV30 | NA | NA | TGTGCCTGGAGTGTTCGTGGGAGAGCCTACGAGCAGTACTTC | CAWSVRGRAYEQYF
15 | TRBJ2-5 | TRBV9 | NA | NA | TGTGCCAGCAGCGAACAGGGAATCGTAGGAGAGACCCAGTACTTC | CASSEQGIVGETQYF
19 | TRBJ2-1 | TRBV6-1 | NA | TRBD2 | TGTGCCAGCAGTGAAGTGTGGACTAGCGGGAGGGCCATATCCAATGAGCAGTTCTTC | CASSEVWTSGRAISNEQFF
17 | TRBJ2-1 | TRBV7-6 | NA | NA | TGTGCCAGCAGCTTAGCGATTGGCGGGAATCGGTGGAATGAGCAGTTCTTC | CASSLAIGGNRWNEQFF
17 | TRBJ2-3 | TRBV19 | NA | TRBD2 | TGTGCCAGTAGTTTGGCGGGAGTAGGGTTGTCTGGAGATACGCAGTATTTT | CASSLAGVGLSGDTQYF
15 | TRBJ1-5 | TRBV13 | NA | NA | TGTGCCAGCAGCTTATCTCGGGACCCCATCGTTTCCCAGCATTTT | CASSLSRDPIVSQHF
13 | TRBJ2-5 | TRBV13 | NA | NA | TGTGCCAGCAACGAGGGGGGTCAAGAGACCCAGTACTTC | CASNEGGQETQYF
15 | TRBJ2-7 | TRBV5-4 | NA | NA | TGTGCCAGCAGCTTGTGGGCCAGACAAATCAACGAGCAGTACTTC | CASSLWARQINEQYF
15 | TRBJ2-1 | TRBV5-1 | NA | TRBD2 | TGCGCCAGCAGCCTCGGCGGACTAGCGCCGACTGAGCAGTTCTTC | CASSLGGLAPTEQFF
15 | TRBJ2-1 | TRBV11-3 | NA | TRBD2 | TGTGCCAGCAGCCTCCGGACTAGCGGGAGCTATGAGCAGTTCTTC | CASSLRTSGSYEQFF
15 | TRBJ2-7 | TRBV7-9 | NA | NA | TGTGCCAGCAGCTCCAGTATGACAGGAGGATCCGAGCAGTACTTC | CASSSSMTGGSEQYF
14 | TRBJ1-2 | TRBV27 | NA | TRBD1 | TGTGCCAGCAGATTGACAGGGGTGAACTATGGCTACACCTTC | CASRLTGVNYGYTF
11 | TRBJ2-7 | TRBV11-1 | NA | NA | TGTGCCAGCAGCACAGCCTACGAGCAGTACTTC | CASSTAYEQYF
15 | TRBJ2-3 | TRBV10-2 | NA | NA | TGCGCCAGCAGTGATGTCTGGGAAATTACAGATACGCAGTATTTT | CASSDVWEITDTQYF
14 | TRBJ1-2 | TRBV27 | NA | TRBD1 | TGTGCCAGCAGCAACTCAGGGGGTGATTATGGCTACACCTTC | CASSNSGGDYGYTF
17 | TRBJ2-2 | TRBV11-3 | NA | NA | TGTGCCAGCAGCACCCGGGGGGGACAGACGAACACCGGGGAGCTGTTTTTT | CASSTRGGQTNTGELFF
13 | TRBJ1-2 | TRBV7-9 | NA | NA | TGTGCCAGCAGCCCCGGGACGCTCTATGGCTACACCTTC | CASSPGTLYGYTF
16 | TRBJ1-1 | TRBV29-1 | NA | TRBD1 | TGCAGCGTTGAAGTAACCCATGGCAGGGGGGACACTGAAGCTTTCTTT | CSVEVTHGRGDTEAFF
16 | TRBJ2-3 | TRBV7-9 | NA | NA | TGTGCCAGCACCCAAGGCGGTACGGGACGGGCGGATACGCAGTATTTT | CASTQGGTGRADTQYF
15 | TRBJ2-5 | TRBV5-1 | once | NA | TGCGCCAGCAGCATCCGGGACGGACTACAAGAGACCCAGTACTTC | CASSIRDGLQETQYF
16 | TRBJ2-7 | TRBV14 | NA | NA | TGTGCCAGCAGCCAAGATAGGTTCCCGAGGGTCTACGAGCAGTACTTC | CASSQDRFPRVYEQYF
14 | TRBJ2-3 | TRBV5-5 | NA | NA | TGTGCCAGCAGCGCCCCGGGGGTTGCAGATACGCAGTATTTT | CASSAPGVADTQYF
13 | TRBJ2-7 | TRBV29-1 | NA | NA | TGCAGCGTTATCGTGACGGAAGACTACGAGCAGTACTTC | CSVIVTEDYEQYF